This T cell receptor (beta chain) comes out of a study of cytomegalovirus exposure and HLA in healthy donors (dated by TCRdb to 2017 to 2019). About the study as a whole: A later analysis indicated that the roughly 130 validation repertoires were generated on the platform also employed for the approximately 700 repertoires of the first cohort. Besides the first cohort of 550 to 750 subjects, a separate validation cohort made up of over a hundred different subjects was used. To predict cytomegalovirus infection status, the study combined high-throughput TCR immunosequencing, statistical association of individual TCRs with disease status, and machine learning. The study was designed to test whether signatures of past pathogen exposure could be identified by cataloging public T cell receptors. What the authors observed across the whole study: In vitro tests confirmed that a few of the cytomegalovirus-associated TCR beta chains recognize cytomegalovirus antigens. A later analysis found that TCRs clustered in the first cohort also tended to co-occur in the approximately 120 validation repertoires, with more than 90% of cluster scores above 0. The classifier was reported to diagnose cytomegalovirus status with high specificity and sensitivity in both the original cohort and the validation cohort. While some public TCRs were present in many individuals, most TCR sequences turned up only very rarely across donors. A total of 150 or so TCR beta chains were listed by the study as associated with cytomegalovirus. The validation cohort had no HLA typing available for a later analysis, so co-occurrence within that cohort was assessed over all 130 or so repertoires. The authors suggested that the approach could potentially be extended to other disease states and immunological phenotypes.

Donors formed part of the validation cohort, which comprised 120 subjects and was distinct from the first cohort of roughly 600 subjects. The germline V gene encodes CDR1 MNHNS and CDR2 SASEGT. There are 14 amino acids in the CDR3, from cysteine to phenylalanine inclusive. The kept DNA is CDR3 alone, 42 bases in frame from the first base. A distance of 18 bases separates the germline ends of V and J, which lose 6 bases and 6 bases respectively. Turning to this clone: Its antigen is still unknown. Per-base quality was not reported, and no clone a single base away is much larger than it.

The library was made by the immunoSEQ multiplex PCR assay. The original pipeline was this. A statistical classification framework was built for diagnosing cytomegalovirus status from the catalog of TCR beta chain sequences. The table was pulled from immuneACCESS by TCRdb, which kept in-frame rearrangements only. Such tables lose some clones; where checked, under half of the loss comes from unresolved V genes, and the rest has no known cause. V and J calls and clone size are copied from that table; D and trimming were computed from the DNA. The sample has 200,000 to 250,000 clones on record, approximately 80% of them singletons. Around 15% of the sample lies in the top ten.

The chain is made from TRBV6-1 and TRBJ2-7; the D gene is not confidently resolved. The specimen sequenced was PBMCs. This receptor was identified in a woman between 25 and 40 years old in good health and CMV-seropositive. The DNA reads TGTGCCAGCAGCAGCCCCCTTGGGTTGGGCGAGCAGTACTTC. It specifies CASSSPLGLGEQYF.